Listed below are T cell receptor beta chains from one sample, sequenced in a study of T cells in Graves' hyperthyroidism and ophthalmopathy. TCRdb itself ran the multiplex PCR reads through MiXCR, one entry per CDR3 protein. The table shows hundreds of thousands of distinct CDR3 sequences, with about a third occurring only once. The sequenced sample was blood. Every receptor here comes from a woman between 40 and 55 years old with Graves' hyperthyroidism. CDR3s include the opening cysteine and the closing phenylalanine or tryptophan. The order of the fields is V gene, clone size, J gene, D gene, CDR3 protein, CDR3 DNA. D genes are given only for firm matches. Some rows mark clone size as missing; the rest say once, few, many or name a class of expanded clone.

v_call: TRBV19; clone_size: .; j_call: TRBJ2-5; d_call: .; cdr3_aa: CASSIRPGVAEETQYF; cdr3_nt: TGTGCCAGTAGTATTAGGCCGGGGGTAGCAGAGGAGACCCAGTACTTC
v_call: TRBV7-9; clone_size: .; j_call: TRBJ1-5; d_call: TRBD1; cdr3_aa: CASSHRDRGEQPQHF; cdr3_nt: TGTGCCAGCAGCCACCGGGACAGGGGGGAACAGCCCCAGCATTTT
v_call: TRBV29-1; clone_size: .; j_call: TRBJ2-7; d_call: TRBD2; cdr3_aa: CSVDDGASGYEQYF; cdr3_nt: TGCAGCGTTGACGACGGGGCTAGCGGCTACGAGCAGTACTTC
v_call: TRBV19; clone_size: many; j_call: TRBJ1-2; d_call: .; cdr3_aa: CASSIMSNYGYTF; cdr3_nt: TGTGCCAGTAGTATCATGAGCAACTATGGCTACACCTTC
v_call: TRBV3-1; clone_size: .; j_call: TRBJ1-6; d_call: .; cdr3_aa: CASSQDVLTVNSPLHF; cdr3_nt: TGTGCCAGCAGCCAAGATGTACTGACAGTTAATTCACCCCTCCACTTT
v_call: TRBV12-3/TRBV12-4; clone_size: .; j_call: TRBJ1-5; d_call: .; cdr3_aa: CASSLNTYSNQPQHF; cdr3_nt: TGTGCCAGCAGTTTAAACACCTACAGCAATCAGCCCCAGCATTTT
v_call: TRBV10-3; clone_size: .; j_call: TRBJ2-7; d_call: TRBD1; cdr3_aa: CASRTGYSSYEQYF; cdr3_nt: TGTGCCAGCAGGACAGGGTATAGCTCCTACGAGCAGTACTTC
v_call: TRBV6-6; clone_size: few; j_call: TRBJ1-1; d_call: TRBD1; cdr3_aa: CASSRETGGGTEAFF; cdr3_nt: TGTGCCAGCAGTCGCGAGACAGGGGGAGGAACTGAAGCTTTCTTT
v_call: TRBV11-1; clone_size: .; j_call: TRBJ1-2; d_call: .; cdr3_aa: CASSQAGHKYGYTF; cdr3_nt: TGTGCCAGCAGCCAGGCGGGACACAAATATGGCTACACCTTC
v_call: TRBV15; clone_size: .; j_call: TRBJ1-2; d_call: .; cdr3_aa: CATSSYSPVDYGYTF; cdr3_nt: TGTGCCACCAGCAGTTACTCGCCAGTCGACTATGGCTACACCTTC
v_call: TRBV7-9; clone_size: many; j_call: TRBJ1-2; d_call: TRBD1; cdr3_aa: CASSLDGTANYGYTF; cdr3_nt: TGTGCCAGCAGCTTAGATGGGACAGCTAACTATGGCTACACCTTC
v_call: TRBV7-2; clone_size: few; j_call: TRBJ1-4; d_call: .; cdr3_aa: CASSSLSATNEKLFF; cdr3_nt: TGTGCCAGCAGCTCCCTCAGTGCAACTAATGAAAAACTGTTTTTT
v_call: TRBV7-9; clone_size: .; j_call: TRBJ2-7; d_call: .; cdr3_aa: CASSAHSTLPYEQYF; cdr3_nt: TGTGCCAGCAGCGCCCACAGCACACTACCCTACGAGCAGTACTTC
v_call: TRBV3-2; clone_size: few; j_call: TRBJ2-2; d_call: .; cdr3_aa: CASSQARSGELFF; cdr3_nt: TGTGCCAGCAGCCAAGCTCGGTCCGGGGAGCTGTTTTTT
v_call: TRBV4-3; clone_size: .; j_call: TRBJ2-7; d_call: .; cdr3_aa: CASSQLWGGRGYEQYF; cdr3_nt: TGCGCCAGCAGCCAACTCTGGGGCGGCCGGGGGTACGAGCAGTACTTC
v_call: TRBV5-1; clone_size: few; j_call: TRBJ2-7; d_call: TRBD2; cdr3_aa: CASSAGTRGYEQYF; cdr3_nt: TGCGCCAGCAGCGCCGGGACTAGAGGCTACGAGCAGTACTTC
v_call: TRBV19; clone_size: few; j_call: TRBJ2-6; d_call: .; cdr3_aa: CASSMTGRGANVLTF; cdr3_nt: TGTGCCAGTAGTATGACAGGGAGGGGGGCCAACGTCCTGACTTTC
v_call: TRBV12-3/TRBV12-4; clone_size: .; j_call: TRBJ1-2; d_call: .; cdr3_aa: CASSLALAVFYGYTF; cdr3_nt: TGTGCCAGCAGTTTAGCGCTGGCAGTCTTCTATGGCTACACCTTC
v_call: TRBV14; clone_size: .; j_call: TRBJ2-7; d_call: TRBD2; cdr3_aa: CASSQVRASGTYEQYF; cdr3_nt: TGTGCCAGCAGCCAAGTTCGTGCTAGCGGGACCTACGAGCAGTACTTC
v_call: TRBV12-3/TRBV12-4; clone_size: many; j_call: TRBJ1-3; d_call: .; cdr3_aa: CASSFGQSLNTIYF; cdr3_nt: TGTGCCAGCAGTTTTGGCCAGTCATTGAACACCATATATTTT
v_call: TRBV19; clone_size: many; j_call: TRBJ1-2; d_call: .; cdr3_aa: CASSNQVLNYGYTF; cdr3_nt: TGTGCCAGTAGTAACCAGGTCCTAAACTATGGCTACACCTTC
v_call: TRBV7-9; clone_size: many; j_call: TRBJ1-4; d_call: .; cdr3_aa: CASSSTGYSEKLFF; cdr3_nt: TGTGCCAGCAGCTCGACAGGCTATAGTGAAAAACTGTTTTTT
v_call: TRBV5-1; clone_size: .; j_call: TRBJ1-1; d_call: TRBD1; cdr3_aa: CASSWDRGQNTDAFF; cdr3_nt: TGCGCCAGCAGCTGGGACAGGGGGCAGAACACTGACGCTTTCTTT
v_call: TRBV25-1; clone_size: once; j_call: TRBJ2-2; d_call: .; cdr3_aa: CASSVGPSLEELFF; cdr3_nt: TGTGCCAGCAGCGTAGGACCATCCTTAGAGGAGCTGTTTTTT
v_call: TRBV6-5; clone_size: .; j_call: TRBJ1-3; d_call: TRBD1; cdr3_aa: CASSYSRDRGNTIYF; cdr3_nt: TGTGCCAGCAGTTACTCCCGGGACAGGGGAAACACCATATATTTT
v_call: TRBV29-1; clone_size: once; j_call: TRBJ2-5; d_call: .; cdr3_aa: CSFNLGTAETQYF; cdr3_nt: TGCAGCTTCAACCTTGGGACTGCGGAGACCCAGTACTTC
v_call: TRBV4-3; clone_size: few; j_call: TRBJ2-5; d_call: .; cdr3_aa: CASSQAPTRGETQYF; cdr3_nt: TGCGCCAGCAGCCAAGCGCCGACACGGGGCGAGACCCAGTACTTC
v_call: TRBV19; clone_size: many; j_call: TRBJ1-2; d_call: .; cdr3_aa: CASSIGRESYGYTF; cdr3_nt: TGTGCCAGTAGTATAGGGCGGGAAAGCTATGGCTACACCTTC
v_call: TRBV7-2; clone_size: few; j_call: TRBJ1-6; d_call: .; cdr3_aa: CASSRGGGPVNSPLHF; cdr3_nt: TGTGCCAGCAGCCGAGGGGGGGGCCCGGTTAATTCACCCCTCCACTTT
v_call: TRBV11-2; clone_size: .; j_call: TRBJ1-2; d_call: .; cdr3_aa: CASSVDPINGYGYTF; cdr3_nt: TGTGCCAGCAGCGTCGACCCGATAAACGGCTATGGCTACACCTTC
v_call: TRBV7-2; clone_size: few; j_call: TRBJ2-7; d_call: .; cdr3_aa: CAWSSGTDYEQYF; cdr3_nt: TGTGCCTGGAGCTCGGGGACTGACTACGAGCAGTACTTC
v_call: TRBV7-9; clone_size: few; j_call: TRBJ1-2; d_call: TRBD1; cdr3_aa: CASSPHRGHGVCYGYTF; cdr3_nt: TGTGCCAGCAGCCCCCACAGGGGGCATGGGGTATGCTATGGCTACACCTTC
v_call: TRBV6-5; clone_size: many; j_call: TRBJ1-2; d_call: .; cdr3_aa: CASSEGYIYGYTF; cdr3_nt: TGTGCCAGCAGTGAAGGGTACATCTATGGCTACACCTTC
v_call: TRBV3-1; clone_size: few; j_call: TRBJ1-1; d_call: .; cdr3_aa: CASSQDRQRRDTEAFF; cdr3_nt: TGTGCCAGCAGCCAAGATCGTCAACGAAGGGACACTGAAGCTTTCTTT
v_call: TRBV10-3; clone_size: .; j_call: TRBJ1-2; d_call: TRBD1; cdr3_aa: CASSKPSQGGQDYGYTF; cdr3_nt: TGTGCCAGCAGTAAGCCGTCTCAGGGGGGCCAAGACTATGGCTACACCTTC
v_call: TRBV5-8; clone_size: many; j_call: TRBJ1-2; d_call: TRBD1; cdr3_aa: CASSSGGDGQGPYGYTF; cdr3_nt: TGTGCCAGCAGCTCTGGGGGGGACGGACAGGGACCCTATGGCTACACCTTC
v_call: TRBV20-1; clone_size: many; j_call: TRBJ2-7; d_call: .; cdr3_aa: CSARGPSPTEEQYF; cdr3_nt: TGCAGTGCTAGGGGGCCTAGTCCGACCGAAGAGCAGTACTTC
v_call: TRBV5-4; clone_size: .; j_call: TRBJ1-1; d_call: .; cdr3_aa: CASSLDGGRQNTEAFF; cdr3_nt: TGTGCCAGCAGCTTGGATGGAGGGAGGCAGAACACTGAAGCTTTCTTT
v_call: TRBV7-2; clone_size: .; j_call: TRBJ1-1; d_call: .; cdr3_aa: CASRGEGEFTEAFF; cdr3_nt: TGTGCCAGCAGGGGGGAGGGGGAATTCACTGAAGCTTTCTTT
v_call: TRBV10-3; clone_size: .; j_call: TRBJ2-3; d_call: .; cdr3_aa: CAISSTGSTDTQYF; cdr3_nt: TGTGCCATCAGTTCGACAGGAAGCACAGATACGCAGTATTTT
v_call: TRBV5-6; clone_size: .; j_call: TRBJ2-7; d_call: .; cdr3_aa: CASSPDQTGSYEQYF; cdr3_nt: TGTGCCAGCAGCCCTGACCAGACAGGCTCCTACGAGCAGTACTTC